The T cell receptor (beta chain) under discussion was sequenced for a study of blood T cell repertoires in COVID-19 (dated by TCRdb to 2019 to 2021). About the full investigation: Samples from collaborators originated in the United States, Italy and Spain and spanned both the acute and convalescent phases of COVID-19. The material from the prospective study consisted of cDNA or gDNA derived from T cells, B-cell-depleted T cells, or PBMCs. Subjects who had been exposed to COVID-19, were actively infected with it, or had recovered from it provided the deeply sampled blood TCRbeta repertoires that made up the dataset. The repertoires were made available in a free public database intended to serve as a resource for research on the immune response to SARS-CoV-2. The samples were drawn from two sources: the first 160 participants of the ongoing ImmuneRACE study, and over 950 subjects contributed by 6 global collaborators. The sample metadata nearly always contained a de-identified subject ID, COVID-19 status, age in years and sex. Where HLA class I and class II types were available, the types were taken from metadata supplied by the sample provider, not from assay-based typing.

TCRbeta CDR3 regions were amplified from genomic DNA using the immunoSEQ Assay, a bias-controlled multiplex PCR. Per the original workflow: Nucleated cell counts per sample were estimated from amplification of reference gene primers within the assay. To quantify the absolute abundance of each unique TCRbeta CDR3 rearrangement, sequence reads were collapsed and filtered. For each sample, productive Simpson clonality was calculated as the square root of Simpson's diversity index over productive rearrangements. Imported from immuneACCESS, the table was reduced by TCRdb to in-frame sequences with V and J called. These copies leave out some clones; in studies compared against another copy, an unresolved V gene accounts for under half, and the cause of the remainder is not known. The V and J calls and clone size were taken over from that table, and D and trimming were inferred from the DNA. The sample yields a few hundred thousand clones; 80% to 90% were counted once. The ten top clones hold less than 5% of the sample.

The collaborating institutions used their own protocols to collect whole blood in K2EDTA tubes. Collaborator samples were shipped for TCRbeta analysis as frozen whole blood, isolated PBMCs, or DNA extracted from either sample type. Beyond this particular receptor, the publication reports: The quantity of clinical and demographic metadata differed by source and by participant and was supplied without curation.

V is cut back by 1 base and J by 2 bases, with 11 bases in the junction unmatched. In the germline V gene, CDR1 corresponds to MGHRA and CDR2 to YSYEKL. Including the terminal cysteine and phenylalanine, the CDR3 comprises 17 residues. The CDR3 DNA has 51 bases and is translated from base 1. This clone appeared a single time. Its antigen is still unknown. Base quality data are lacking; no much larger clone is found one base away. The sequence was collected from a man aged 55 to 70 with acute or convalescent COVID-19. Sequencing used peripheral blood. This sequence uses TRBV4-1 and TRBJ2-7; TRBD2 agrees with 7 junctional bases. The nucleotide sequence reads TGCGCCAGCAGCCAAGGGCAGGGAGGGAGAAAGGCCTACGAGCAGTACTTC. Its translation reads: CASSQGQGGRKAYEQYF.